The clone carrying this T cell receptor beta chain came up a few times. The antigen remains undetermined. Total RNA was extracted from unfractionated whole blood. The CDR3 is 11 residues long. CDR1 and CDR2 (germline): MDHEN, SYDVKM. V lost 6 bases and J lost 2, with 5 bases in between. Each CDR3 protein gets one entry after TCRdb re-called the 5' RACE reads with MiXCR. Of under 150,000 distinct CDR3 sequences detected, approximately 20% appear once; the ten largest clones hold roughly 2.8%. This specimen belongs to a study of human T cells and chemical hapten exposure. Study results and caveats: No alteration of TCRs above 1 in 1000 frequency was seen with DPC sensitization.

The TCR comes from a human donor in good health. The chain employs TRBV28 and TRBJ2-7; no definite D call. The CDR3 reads CASSPAYEQYF. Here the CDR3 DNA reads TGTGCCAGCAGCCCTGCCTACGAGCAGTACTTC.